The TCR beta chain under discussion was sequenced for a study of cytomegalovirus exposure and HLA in healthy donors. This clone was counted between two and nine times. Researchers ran the PCR with 60 Vbeta and 13 Jbeta primers. Repertoires were generated with immunoSEQ multiplex PCR, while TCRdb's copy carries only in-frame clones and drops some. The sample includes 100,000 to 150,000 clones, more than 15% seen only once; the top ten take approximately 2.9%. The germline V gene has CDR1 GTSNPN and CDR2 SVGIG (reference sequence). Trimming removed 0 bases at V and 5 bases at J, with 10 bases between. The CDR3 length is 13 residues.

Sequenced material: PBMCs. The chain combines TRBV30 with TRBJ1-2; D is unresolved. This sequence originates from a female donor in good health and CMV-seropositive. The CDR3 loop reads CAWSVGGWYGYTF. The CDR3 bases are TGTGCCTGGAGTGTAGGAGGCTGGTATGGCTACACCTTC.